What follows describes a single T cell receptor beta chain. The antigen is not known. The data were taken from a study of radiotherapy plus CTLA-4 blockade in lung cancer. Sequencing was performed with immunoSEQ multiplex PCR; in TCRdb, only in-frame clones are kept and a portion is missing. The repertoire includes about 80,000 clones, 60% to 85% of them detected once, and roughly 20% sits in the top ten. Findings and caveats of the study: Reports identified early blood T cell clone dynamics, with interferon-beta, as the best response predictor. Once radiotherapy plus ipilimumab had been given, TCR clones derived from tumor expanded in blood.

This CDR3 is 14 amino acids long. V lost 0 bases and J lost 4; bases outside the gene matches: 0. The germline V gene has CDR1 SGHTS and CDR2 YDEGEE. This sequence was found in a human donor with non-small cell lung cancer whose response to radiotherapy plus ipilimumab could not be evaluated. Some clones in this sample may be carry-over from other donors' samples. This chain links TRBV5-8 with TRBJ1-1; TRBD1 aligns across 10 bases. The sequences come from peripheral blood, collected from a patient treated with radiotherapy plus ipilimumab. This CDR3 is CASSLGQGATEAFF. The CDR3, as DNA: TGTGCCAGCAGCTTGGGACAGGGGGCCACTGAAGCTTTCTTT.